The present entry profiles one TCR beta chain with its context. Its antigen is not identified. The junction and the germline gene differ at one end; a read error may be behind it. TCR beta CDR3 regions were amplified from RNA. A first-round RT-PCR of the TCR CDR3 used the HTBI primer set. TCRdb called the multiplex PCR reads again in MiXCR, with one record for every CDR3 protein. Of hundreds of thousands of distinct CDR3 sequences listed, 46% were seen once; the top ten hold about 7.9%. These data come from a study of T cells in Graves' hyperthyroidism and ophthalmopathy. CDR3 length equals 15 residues. CDR1 ENHRY and CDR2 SYGVKD come from the germline V gene. Whole-study findings and limits: Among thyroid clonotypes expanded above 0.001, most also appeared in blood.

Stable Graves' hyperthyroidism denoted no ophthalmopathy progression over 18 months. The study enrolled patients aged 18 to 65 with newly diagnosed hyperthyroidism of under 2 months' duration. The receptor comes from a woman between 18 and 29 years old with Graves' hyperthyroidism. The V and J genes are TRBV10-3 and TRBJ1-1, with D tentatively TRBD1 (5 bases). Sequenced sample: peripheral blood or thyroid tissue (not recorded which). This CDR3 is CASSYFGGARTEAFF. CDR3 nucleotide sequence: TGTGCCAGCAGTTACTTTGGGGGAGCGAGGACTGAAGCTTTCTTT.